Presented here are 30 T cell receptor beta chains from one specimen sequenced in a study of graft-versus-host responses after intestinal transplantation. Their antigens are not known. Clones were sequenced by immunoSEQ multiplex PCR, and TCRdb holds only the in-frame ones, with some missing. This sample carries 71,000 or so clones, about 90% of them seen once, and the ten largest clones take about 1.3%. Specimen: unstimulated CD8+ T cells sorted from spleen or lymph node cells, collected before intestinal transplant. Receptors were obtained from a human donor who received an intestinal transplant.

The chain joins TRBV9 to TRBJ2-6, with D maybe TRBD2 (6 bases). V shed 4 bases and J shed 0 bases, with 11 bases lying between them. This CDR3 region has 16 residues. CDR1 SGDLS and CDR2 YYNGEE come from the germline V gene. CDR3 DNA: TGTGCCAGCAGCATGAGGAGGGACTCTGGGGCCAACGTCCTGACTTTC. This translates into CASSMRRDSGANVLTF.

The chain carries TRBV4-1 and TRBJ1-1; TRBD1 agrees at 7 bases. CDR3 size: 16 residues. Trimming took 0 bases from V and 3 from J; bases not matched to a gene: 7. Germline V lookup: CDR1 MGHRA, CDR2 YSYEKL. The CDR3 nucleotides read TGCGCCAGCAGCCAAGATAGACAGGGTTCGGACACTGAAGCTTTCTTT. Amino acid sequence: CASSQDRQGSDTEAFF.

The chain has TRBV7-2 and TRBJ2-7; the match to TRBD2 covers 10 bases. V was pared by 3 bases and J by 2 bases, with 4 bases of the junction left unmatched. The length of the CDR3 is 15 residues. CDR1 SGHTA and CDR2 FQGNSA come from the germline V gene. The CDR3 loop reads CASSFGLAAAYEQYF. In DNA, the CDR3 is TGTGCCAGCAGCTTTGGACTAGCGGCGGCCTACGAGCAGTACTTC.

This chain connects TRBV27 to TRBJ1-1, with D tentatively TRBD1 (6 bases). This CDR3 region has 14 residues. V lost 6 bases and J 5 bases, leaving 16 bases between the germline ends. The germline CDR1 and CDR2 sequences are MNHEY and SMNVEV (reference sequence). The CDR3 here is CASSINGQSTEAFF. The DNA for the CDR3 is TGTGCCAGCAGCATAAACGGACAGTCGACTGAAGCTTTCTTT.

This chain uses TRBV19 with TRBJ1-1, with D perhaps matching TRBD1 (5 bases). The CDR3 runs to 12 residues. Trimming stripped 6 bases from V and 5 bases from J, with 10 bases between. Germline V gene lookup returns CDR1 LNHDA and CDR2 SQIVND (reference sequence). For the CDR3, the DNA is TGTGCCAGTAGGCAGGGTATGACTGAAGCTTTCTTT. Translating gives CASRQGMTEAFF.

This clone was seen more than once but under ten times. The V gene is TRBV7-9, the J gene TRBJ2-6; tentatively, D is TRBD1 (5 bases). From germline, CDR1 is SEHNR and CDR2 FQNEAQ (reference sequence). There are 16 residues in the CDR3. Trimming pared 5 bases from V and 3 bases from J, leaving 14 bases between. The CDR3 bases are TGTGCCAGCAGCCTACCAGACAGTAGTGGGGCCAACGTCCTGACTTTC. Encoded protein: CASSLPDSSGANVLTF.

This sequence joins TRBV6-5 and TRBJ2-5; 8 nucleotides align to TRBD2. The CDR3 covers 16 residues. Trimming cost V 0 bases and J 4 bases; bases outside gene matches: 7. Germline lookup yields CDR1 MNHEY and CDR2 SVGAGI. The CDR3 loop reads CASSYSAGGFGETQYF. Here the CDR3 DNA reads TGTGCCAGCAGTTACTCCGCGGGGGGATTCGGAGAGACCCAGTACTTC.

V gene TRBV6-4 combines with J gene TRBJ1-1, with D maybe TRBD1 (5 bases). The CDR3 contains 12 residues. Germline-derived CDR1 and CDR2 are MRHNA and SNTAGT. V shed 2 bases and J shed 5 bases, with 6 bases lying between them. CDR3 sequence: CASSDGATEAFF. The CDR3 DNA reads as TGTGCCAGCAGTGACGGGGCGACTGAAGCTTTCTTT.

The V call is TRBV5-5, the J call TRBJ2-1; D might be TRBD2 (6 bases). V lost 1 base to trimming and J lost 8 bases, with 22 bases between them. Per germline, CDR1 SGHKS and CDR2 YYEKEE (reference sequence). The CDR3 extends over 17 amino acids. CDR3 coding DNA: TGTGCCAGCAGCTTGACGGGCGGGGACTTCCTGGGCGATGAGCAGTTCTTC. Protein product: CASSLTGGDFLGDEQFF.

CDR3 nucleotide sequence: TGTGCCAGTAGTATAGATCCCGCCCTTCGGGTGTTTAATCAGCCCCAGCATTTT. This codes for CASSIDPALRVFNQPQHF. V usage is TRBV19 and J usage is TRBJ1-5; D is uncertain. Trimming took 0 bases from V and 4 from J, leaving 19 bases between them. The CDR3 is 18 residues long. Germline lookup yields CDR1 LNHDA and CDR2 SQIVND (reference sequence).

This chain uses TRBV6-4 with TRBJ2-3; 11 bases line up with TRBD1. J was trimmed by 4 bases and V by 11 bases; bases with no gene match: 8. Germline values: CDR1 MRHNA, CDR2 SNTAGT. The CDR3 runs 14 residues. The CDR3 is CASAAGQGADTQYF. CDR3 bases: TGTGCCTCAGCGGCGGGACAGGGGGCAGATACGCAGTATTTT.

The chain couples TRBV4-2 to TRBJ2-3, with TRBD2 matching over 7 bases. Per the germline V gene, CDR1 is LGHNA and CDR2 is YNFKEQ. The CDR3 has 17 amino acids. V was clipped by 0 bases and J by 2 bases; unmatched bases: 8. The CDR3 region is CASSQDPGRGYTDTQYF. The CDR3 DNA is TGTGCCAGCAGCCAAGATCCCGGGCGGGGGTACACAGATACGCAGTATTTT.

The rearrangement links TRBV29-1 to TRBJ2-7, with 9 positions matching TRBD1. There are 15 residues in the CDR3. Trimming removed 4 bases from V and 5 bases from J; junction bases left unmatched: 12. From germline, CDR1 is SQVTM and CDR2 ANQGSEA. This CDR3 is CSVGSRDRVKDEQYF. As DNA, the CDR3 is TGCAGCGTTGGGTCCCGGGACAGGGTTAAGGACGAGCAGTACTTC.

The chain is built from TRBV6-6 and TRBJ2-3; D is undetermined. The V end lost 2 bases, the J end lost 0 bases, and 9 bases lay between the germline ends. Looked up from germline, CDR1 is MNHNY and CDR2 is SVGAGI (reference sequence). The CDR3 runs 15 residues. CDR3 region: CASSYVGASTDTQYF. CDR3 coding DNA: TGTGCCAGCAGTTACGTTGGAGCTAGCACAGATACGCAGTATTTT.

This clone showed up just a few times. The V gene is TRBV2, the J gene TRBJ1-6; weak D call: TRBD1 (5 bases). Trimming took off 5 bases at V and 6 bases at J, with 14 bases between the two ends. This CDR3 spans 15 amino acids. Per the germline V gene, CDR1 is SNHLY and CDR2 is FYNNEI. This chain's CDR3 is CASSPTTVINSPLHF. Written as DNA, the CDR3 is TGTGCCAGCAGTCCTACGACAGTTATTAATTCACCCCTCCACTTT. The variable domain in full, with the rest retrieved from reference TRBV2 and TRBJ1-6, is EPEVTQTPSHQVTQMGQEVILRCVPISNHLYFYWYRQILGQKVEFLVSFYNNEISEKSEIFDDQFSVERPDGSNFTLKIRSTKLEDSAMYFCASSPTTVINSPLHFGNGTRLTVT.

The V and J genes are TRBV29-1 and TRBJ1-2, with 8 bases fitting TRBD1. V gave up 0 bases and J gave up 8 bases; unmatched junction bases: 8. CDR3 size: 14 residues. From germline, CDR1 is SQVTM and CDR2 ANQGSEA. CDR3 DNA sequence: TGCAGCGTTGAAGATATTGACAGGGGAGGCGGCTACACCTTC. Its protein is CSVEDIDRGGGYTF.

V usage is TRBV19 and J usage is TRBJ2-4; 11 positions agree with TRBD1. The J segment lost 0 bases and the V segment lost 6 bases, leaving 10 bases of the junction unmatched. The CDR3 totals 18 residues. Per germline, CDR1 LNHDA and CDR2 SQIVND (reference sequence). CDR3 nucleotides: TGTGCCAGTAGCCCGACGGGACAGGGGGGTGTAGCCAAAAACATTCAGTACTTC. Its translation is CASSPTGQGGVAKNIQYF.

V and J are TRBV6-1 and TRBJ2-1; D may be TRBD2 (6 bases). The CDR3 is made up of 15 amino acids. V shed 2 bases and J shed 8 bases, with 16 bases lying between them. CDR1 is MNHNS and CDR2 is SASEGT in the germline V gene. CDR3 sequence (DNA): TGTGCCAGCAGTGAACGGGGGAACGTTATCGATGAGCAGTTCTTC. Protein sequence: CASSERGNVIDEQFF.

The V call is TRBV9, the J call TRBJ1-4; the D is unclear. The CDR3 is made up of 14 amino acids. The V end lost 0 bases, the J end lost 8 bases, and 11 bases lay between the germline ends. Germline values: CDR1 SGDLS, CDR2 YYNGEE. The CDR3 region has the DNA TGTGCCAGCAGCGTAGCTCCGGGGTCGGAAAAACTGTTTTTT. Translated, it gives CASSVAPGSEKLFF. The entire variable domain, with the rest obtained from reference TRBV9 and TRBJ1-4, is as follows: DSGVTQTPKHLITATGQRVTLRCSPRSGDLSVYWYQQSLDQGLQFLIQYYNGEERAKGNILERFSAQQFPDLHSELNLSSLELGDSALYFCASSVAPGSEKLFFGSGTQLSVL.

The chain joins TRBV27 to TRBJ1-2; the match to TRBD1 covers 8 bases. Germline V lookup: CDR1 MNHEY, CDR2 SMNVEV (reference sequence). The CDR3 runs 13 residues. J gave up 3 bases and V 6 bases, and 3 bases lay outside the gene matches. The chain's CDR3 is CASSPTGDYGYTF. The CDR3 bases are TGTGCCAGCAGCCCGACAGGGGACTATGGCTACACCTTC.

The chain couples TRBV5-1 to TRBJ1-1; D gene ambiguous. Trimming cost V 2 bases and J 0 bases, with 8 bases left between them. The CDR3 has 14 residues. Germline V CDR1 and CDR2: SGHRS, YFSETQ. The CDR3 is CASSFLNMNTEAFF. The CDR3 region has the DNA TGCGCCAGCAGCTTCCTAAATATGAACACTGAAGCTTTCTTT. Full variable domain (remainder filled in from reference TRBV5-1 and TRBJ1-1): KAGVTQTPRYLIKTRGQQVTLSCSPISGHRSVSWYQQTPGQGLQFLFEYFSETQRNKGNFPGRFSGRQFSNSRSEMNVSTLELGDSALYLCASSFLNMNTEAFFGQGTRLTVV.

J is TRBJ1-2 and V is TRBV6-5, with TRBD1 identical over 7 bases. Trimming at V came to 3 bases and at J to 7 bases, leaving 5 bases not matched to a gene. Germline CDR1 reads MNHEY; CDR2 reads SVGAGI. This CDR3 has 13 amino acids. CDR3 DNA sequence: TGTGCCAGCAGTTATGAGGGGGCAAGTGGCTACACCTTC. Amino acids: CASSYEGASGYTF.

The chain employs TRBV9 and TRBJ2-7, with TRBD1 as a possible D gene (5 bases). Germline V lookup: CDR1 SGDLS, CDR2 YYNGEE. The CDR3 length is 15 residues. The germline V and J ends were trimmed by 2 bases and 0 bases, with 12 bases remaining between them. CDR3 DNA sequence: TGTGCCAGCAGCGTGGAAGCACAGGTCTCCTACGAGCAGTACTTC. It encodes CASSVEAQVSYEQYF.

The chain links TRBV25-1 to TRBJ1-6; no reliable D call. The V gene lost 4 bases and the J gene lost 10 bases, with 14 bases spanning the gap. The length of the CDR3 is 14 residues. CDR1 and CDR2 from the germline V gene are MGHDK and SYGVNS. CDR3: CASSASGGYSPLHF. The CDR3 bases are TGTGCCAGCAGTGCCAGCGGAGGGTACTCACCCCTCCACTTT.

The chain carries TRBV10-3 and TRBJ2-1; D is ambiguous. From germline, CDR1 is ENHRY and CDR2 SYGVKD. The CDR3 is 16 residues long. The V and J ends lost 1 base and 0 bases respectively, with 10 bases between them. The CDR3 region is CAISEFGGRSYNEQFF. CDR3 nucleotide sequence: TGTGCCATCAGTGAGTTCGGCGGCCGCTCCTACAATGAGCAGTTCTTC.

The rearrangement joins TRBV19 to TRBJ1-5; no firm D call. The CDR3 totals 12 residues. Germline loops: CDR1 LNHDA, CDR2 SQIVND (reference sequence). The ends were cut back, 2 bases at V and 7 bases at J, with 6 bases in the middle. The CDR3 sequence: CASSIRRQPQHF. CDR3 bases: TGTGCCAGTAGTATACGGCGGCAGCCCCAGCATTTT.

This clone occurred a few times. CDR3 sequence: CASSVGEPYNQPQHF. The DNA for the CDR3 is TGTGCCAGCAGTGTTGGAGAACCGTACAATCAGCCCCAGCATTTT. V usage is TRBV6-1 and J usage is TRBJ1-5, with D unclear. CDR1 is MNHNS and CDR2 is SASEGT in the germline V gene. The V gene lost 4 bases and the J gene lost 3 bases, with 13 bases spanning the gap. The CDR3 extends over 15 amino acids.

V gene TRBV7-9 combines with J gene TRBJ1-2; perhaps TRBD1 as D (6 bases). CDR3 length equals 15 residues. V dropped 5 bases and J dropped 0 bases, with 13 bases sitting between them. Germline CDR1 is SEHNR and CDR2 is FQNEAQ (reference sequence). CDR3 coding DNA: TGTGCCAGCAGCCCCGTGGCAGGGGCTAACTATGGCTACACCTTC. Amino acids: CASSPVAGANYGYTF.

CDR3 sequence: CASSLYPAGEETQYF. The DNA for the CDR3 is TGTGCCAGCAGCTTATACCCGGCGGGGGAGGAGACCCAGTACTTC. The chain links TRBV7-8 to TRBJ2-5, with 7 bases lining up with TRBD2. The V gene end was trimmed by 2 bases and the J gene end by 5 bases; junction bases not matched to a gene: 8. Per germline, CDR1 SGHVS and CDR2 FQNEAQ. The CDR3 has 15 amino acids.

The CDR3 nucleotides are TGTGCCAGCAGCCACTCCCCCCTAGCGGGGGGCCTCACAGATACGCAGTATTTT. Protein: CASSHSPLAGGLTDTQYF. The chain recombines TRBV4-2 with TRBJ2-3; 11 nucleotides align to TRBD2. Germline V gives CDR1 LGHNA, CDR2 YNFKEQ. V shed 3 bases, J shed 2 bases, and the junction held 10 bases outside the gene matches. The CDR3 is made up of 18 amino acids.